These T cell receptor beta chains were read from a single sample in a study of Graves' ophthalmopathy and Graves' hyperthyroidism. TCRdb independently ran MiXCR on the multiplex PCR reads; one entry per CDR3 protein. This table has about 700,000 distinct CDR3 sequences, roughly 41% appearing once. Sequenced input: peripheral blood. These receptors were obtained from an adult man with Graves' ophthalmopathy. The CDR3 runs from the conserved cysteine through the conserved F or W. The D gene is left open where the match is weak. Size tells how often a clone was seen (once, few, many) or the class of an expanded clone, and some rows leave it out.

v_gene	j_gene	d_gene	abundance	CDR3aa	CDR3nt
TRBV4-1	TRBJ1-2	NA	many	CASSQDVGRGNGYTF	TGCGCCAGCAGCCAAGATGTCGGCAGGGGAAACGGCTACACCTTC
TRBV29-1	TRBJ2-1	TRBD1	few	CSVDRGLSEQFF	TGCAGCGTGGACAGGGGATTGAGCGAGCAGTTCTTC
TRBV20-1	TRBJ1-2	TRBD1	NA	CSAQRTGGASLNGYTF	TGCAGTGCTCAACGGACAGGGGGCGCCTCTTTGAATGGCTACACCTTC
TRBV25-1	TRBJ1-5	TRBD1	NA	CASSQTVRQGYSNQPQHF	TGTGCCAGCTCACAGACCGTGAGACAGGGGTATAGCAATCAGCCCCAGCATTTT
TRBV29-1	TRBJ2-2	NA	many	CSVEDSSVAGELFF	TGCAGCGTTGAAGACTCTAGCGTGGCCGGGGAGCTGTTTTTT
TRBV19	TRBJ1-6	NA	many	CASSTSSAGNSPLHF	TGTGCCAGTAGCACCTCAAGCGCGGGCAATTCACCCCTCCACTTT
TRBV7-3	TRBJ2-5	NA	NA	CASSLSKATQETQYF	TGTGCCAGCAGTTTATCGAAGGCTACCCAAGAGACCCAGTACTTC
TRBV6-4	TRBJ2-5	NA	many	CASSDGYQETQYF	TGTGCCAGCAGTGACGGGTACCAAGAGACCCAGTACTTC
TRBV9	TRBJ1-3	NA	few	CASSGRDTRDTIYF	TGTGCCAGCAGCGGTCGGGACACCCGGGACACCATATATTTT
TRBV9	TRBJ1-2	TRBD1	once	CASSVAGGTGLDGYTF	TGTGCCAGCAGCGTAGCAGGGGGGACAGGGCTTGATGGCTACACCTTC
TRBV12-3/TRBV12-4	TRBJ2-7	NA	NA	CASSSAGTTGPQQYF	TGTGCCAGCAGCTCTGCCGGGACGACGGGCCCCCAGCAGTACTTC
TRBV24-1	TRBJ1-5	NA	NA	CATSDTTGNQPQHF	TGTGCCACCAGTGACACGACAGGCAATCAGCCCCAGCATTTT
TRBV7-9	TRBJ2-7	NA	NA	CASNLVGPYERYF	TGTGCCAGCAACTTAGTAGGCCCCTACGAGCGGTACTTC
TRBV29-1	TRBJ1-2	NA	many	CSVDGATGVGYTF	TGCAGCGTTGATGGGGCCACGGGAGTCGGCTACACCTTC
TRBV25-1	TRBJ1-2	NA	NA	CASSYSPSSAINYGYTF	TGTGCCAGCAGTTACTCGCCGTCGTCAGCCATTAACTATGGCTACACCTTC